This entry concerns a single T cell receptor beta chain. The primer mix had 60 Vbeta and 13 Jbeta primers. Profiling relied on immunoSEQ multiplex PCR, and the TCRdb table lists in-frame clones only, not all of them. Of around 120,000 clones detected, about three quarters appear once; the ten largest clones hold approximately 2.6%. This record belongs to a study of cytomegalovirus exposure and HLA in healthy donors. Germline V lookup: CDR1 MNHNS, CDR2 SASEGT. The CDR3 loop spans 14 amino acids. Trimming at V came to 8 bases and at J to 4 bases, leaving 7 bases not matched to a gene. The sequencing sample was made of PBMCs. The receptor's source is a human donor in good health. This sequence joins TRBV6-1 and TRBJ2-7, with 11 bases matching TRBD2. The CDR3 DNA sequence: TGTGCCAGCTTACTAGCGGGAGATTTATACGAGCAGTACTTC. Amino acid sequence: CASLLAGDLYEQYF.